This T cell receptor (beta chain) emerged from a study of blood T cells in healthy people across ages. Study-wide background: Per two T cells, template switching captured roughly one barcoded beta molecule.

Study observations and caveats: Naive and antigen-experienced cells could not be conclusively compared, given unsorted PBMCs.

A second PCR of 7 to 11 cycles used a sample-barcoded 5' primer and a J-beta primer mix. With 12 random nucleotides, a template-switch adaptor tagged each individual cDNA molecule. TCRdb used MiXCR to reprocess the 5' RACE reads, holding one entry per CDR3 protein. The sample lists about 1.8 million distinct CDR3 sequences, roughly 50% occurring once. Comment on this clonotype: As yet, its antigen is unknown.

The CDR3 covers 14 residues. From germline, CDR1 is KGHDR and CDR2 SFDVKD. V was pared by 5 bases and J by 13 bases, with 9 bases of the junction left unmatched. PBMCs, at least 7 million per sample, were isolated. Sequencing was carried out using blood. The origin of this receptor is a woman aged 40-49 years in good health. This chain connects TRBV24-1 to TRBJ2-4; 11 positions agree with TRBD1. CDR3 residues: CATSGRGQGAEQYF. CDR3 bases: TGTGCCACCAGTGGCCGAGGACAGGGGGCAGAGCAGTACTTC.